The 27 T cell receptor beta chains below were found in one sample sequenced in a study of blood T cell repertoires in COVID-19. Repertoires were generated with immunoSEQ multiplex PCR, while TCRdb's copy carries only in-frame clones and drops some. The data show more than 65,000 clones, with about 90% seen just once and roughly 8% held by the top ten. Input material: peripheral blood. The receptors originated from a human donor in a cohort sampled during active COVID-19.

CDR3 sequence: CASSSGLKVLAGANVLTF. The CDR3 DNA follows: TGTGCCAGCAGCTCTGGACTGAAAGTCCTAGCTGGGGCCAACGTCCTGACTTTC. The rearrangement uses TRBV13 and TRBJ2-6, with D possibly TRBD2 on 5 matching bases. The CDR3 loop spans 18 amino acids. Germline assignment: CDR1 PRHDT and CDR2 FYEKMQ (reference sequence). V lost 4 bases, J lost 2 bases, and 18 bases lay in between.

The J gene is TRBJ2-7, the V gene TRBV11-2; TRBD2 might be the D (6 bases). The germline V gene has CDR1 SGHAT and CDR2 FQNNGV. The V gene lost 5 bases and the J gene lost 0 bases, with 8 bases spanning the gap. This CDR3 has 13 amino acids. The CDR3 sequence: CASSHGSSYEQYF. CDR3 coding DNA: TGTGCCAGCAGCCACGGGAGCTCCTACGAGCAGTACTTC.

The chain recombines TRBV30 with TRBJ2-7, with no clear D. This CDR3 is built from 12 residues. V dropped 4 bases and J dropped 2 bases, with 9 bases sitting between them. Germline CDR1 reads GTSNPN; CDR2 reads SVGIG (reference sequence). This CDR3 reads CAWNTATYEQYF. As DNA, the CDR3 is TGTGCCTGGAATACAGCAACCTACGAGCAGTACTTC.

The CDR3 DNA is TGTGCCAGCAGTGAAGCGAGCTCTGGAAACACCATATATTTT. The encoded protein is CASSEASSGNTIYF. The chain carries TRBV6-1 and TRBJ1-3, with D hard to call. The V gene lost 0 bases and the J gene lost 0 bases, with 3 bases spanning the gap. CDR1 MNHNS and CDR2 SASEGT come from the germline V gene. CDR3 length: 14 residues.

The chain links TRBV10-1 to TRBJ1-2; tentative D call: TRBD1 (5 bases). Germline V gives CDR1 WNHNN, CDR2 SYGVQD (reference sequence). V was pared by 7 bases and J by 1 base, with 13 bases between. This CDR3 contains 14 residues. For the CDR3, the DNA is TGCGCCAGCAACAACAGGTATTTTAACTATGGCTACACCTTC. Translating it yields CASNNRYFNYGYTF.

The rearrangement joins TRBV11-2 to TRBJ1-1, with 9 bases identical to TRBD1. After removal of 6 bases from V and 4 bases from J, the junction contained 9 bases not matched to a gene. Germline V gene sequence: CDR1 SGHAT, CDR2 FQNNGV. This CDR3 is 15 amino acids long. The CDR3 DNA is TGTGCCAGCAGAGACCTGGGACAGGGCGGCACTGAAGCTTTCTTT. Its protein is CASRDLGQGGTEAFF. The variable domain in full, with the rest retrieved from reference TRBV11-2 and TRBJ1-1, is EAGVAQSPRYKIIEKRQSVAFWCNPISGHATLYWYQQILGQGPKLLIQFQNNGVVDDSQLPKDRFSAERLKGVDSTLKIQPAKLEDSAVYLCASRDLGQGGTEAFFGQGTRLTVV.

V is TRBV28 and J is TRBJ1-4; the D gene is possibly TRBD1 (6 bases). The germline V and J ends were trimmed by 6 bases and 4 bases, with 15 bases remaining between them. In germline, CDR1 is MDHEN, CDR2 SYDVKM. This CDR3 spans 15 amino acids. The CDR3 here is CASSPRQEDNEKLFF. For the CDR3, the DNA is TGTGCCAGCAGCCCCAGACAGGAGGATAATGAAAAACTGTTTTTT.

V usage is TRBV28 and J usage is TRBJ1-2; 7 bases are shared with TRBD1. The V gene's germline CDR1 is MDHEN and CDR2 SYDVKM. CDR3 length: 15 amino acids. After removal of 1 base from V and 6 bases from J, the junction contained 8 bases not matched to a gene. The CDR3 nucleotides read TGTGCCAGCAGTTTATCCAGAGGGGGCCTCCATGGCTACACCTTC. Translated, it gives CASSLSRGGLHGYTF.

CDR3 residues: CASSLRGAYEQYF. The CDR3 DNA is TGTGCCAGCAGCTTGCGGGGGGCCTACGAGCAGTACTTC. The V and J genes are TRBV5-4 and TRBJ2-7; 7 bases are shared with TRBD2. Germline V CDR1 and CDR2: SGHNT, YYREEE (reference sequence). V lost 1 base and J lost 2; bases outside the gene matches: 0. The CDR3 extends over 13 amino acids.

This chain joins TRBV13 and TRBJ2-7; 12 positions agree with TRBD1. The germline CDR1 and CDR2 sequences are PRHDT and FYEKMQ (reference sequence). The CDR3 contains 15 residues. The J segment lost 6 bases and the V segment lost 5 bases, leaving 8 bases of the junction unmatched. CDR3: CASSQNRDRGREQYF. CDR3 DNA sequence: TGTGCCAGCAGCCAGAACCGGGACAGGGGGCGCGAGCAGTACTTC.

The gene calls are TRBV24-1 and TRBJ1-1; TRBD1 aligns across 11 bases. In germline, CDR1 is KGHDR, CDR2 SFDVKD. The V gene end was trimmed by 4 bases and the J gene end by 10 bases; junction bases not matched to a gene: 10. CDR3 length: 15 amino acids. The CDR3 here is CATSDKRWTGGTAFF. CDR3 DNA sequence: TGTGCCACCAGTGACAAGCGATGGACAGGGGGCACAGCTTTCTTT.

The chain carries TRBV9 and TRBJ2-7; tentative D call: TRBD1 (7 bases). The CDR3 is made up of 14 amino acids. V dropped 0 bases and J dropped 7 bases, with 14 bases sitting between them. Germline CDR1 and CDR2: SGDLS and YYNGEE. The CDR3 nucleotides read TGTGCCAGCAGCGTAGGGGCGACAGGGAGGGAGCAGTACTTC. This sequence encodes CASSVGATGREQYF.

This clone was detected once. The V gene is TRBV29-1, the J gene TRBJ2-7; TRBD2 might be the D (6 bases). Trimming removed 0 bases at V and 3 bases at J, with 12 bases between. The CDR3 is 14 amino acids. The germline gives CDR1 SQVTM, CDR2 ANQGSEA. CDR3 sequence (DNA): TGCAGCGTTGAAGATCGGAGGGCCTTCTACGAGCAGTACTTC. Amino acids: CSVEDRRAFYEQYF.

CDR3 coding DNA: TGTGCCAGTACCCTGACAGGGGTGGGCACTGAAGCTTTCTTT. Protein: CASTLTGVGTEAFF. The V gene is TRBV19, the J gene TRBJ1-1; TRBD1 matches 8 bases. The CDR3 is 14 amino acids. With 7 bases clipped from V and 4 bases from J, the junction kept 8 bases outside the gene matches. Germline CDR1 LNHDA, CDR2 SQIVND (reference sequence).

The chain carries TRBV19 and TRBJ1-4, with 9 nucleotides matching TRBD1. The CDR3 extends over 12 amino acids. J lost 7 bases, V lost 10 bases, and 4 bases had no gene match. The V gene's germline CDR1 is LNHDA and CDR2 SQIVND (reference sequence). CDR3: CATGQGGEKLFF. Written as DNA, the CDR3 is TGTGCCACGGGACAGGGAGGTGAAAAACTGTTTTTT.

This clone appeared a single time. The gene calls are TRBV30 and TRBJ1-2, with D possibly TRBD1 on 5 matching bases. The germline gives CDR1 GTSNPN, CDR2 SVGIG (reference sequence). The CDR3 extends over 12 amino acids. Deletions cut 5 bases from V and 7 bases from J, with 14 bases between. The chain's CDR3 is CAWRGYKPGYTF. The DNA of the CDR3 is TGTGCCTGGCGGGGGTACAAGCCTGGCTACACCTTC.

The chain employs TRBV7-8 and TRBJ1-2; 9 bases match TRBD1. The CDR3 has 14 amino acids. Trimming cost V 5 bases and J 3 bases; bases outside gene matches: 4. Germline V gene lookup returns CDR1 SGHVS and CDR2 FQNEAQ. The CDR3 nucleotides are TGTGCCAGCAGCCCTGGACAGGGGTACTATGGCTACACCTTC. Translating gives CASSPGQGYYGYTF.

V and J are TRBV29-1 and TRBJ2-7, with 8 nucleotides matching TRBD1. Per the germline V gene, CDR1 is SQVTM and CDR2 is ANQGSEA. V lost 4 bases to trimming and J lost 4 bases; unmatched junction nucleotides: 18. This CDR3 has 17 amino acids. CDR3 protein: CSVVGEIIGTGLYEQYF. The CDR3 nucleotides are TGCAGCGTTGTCGGCGAGATAATCGGGACAGGACTATACGAGCAGTACTTC.

The V call is TRBV7-8, the J call TRBJ1-1; D may be TRBD1 (6 bases). From germline, CDR1 is SGHVS and CDR2 FQNEAQ. The CDR3 is 15 residues long. Between the trimmed V and J ends, which lost 5 bases and 0 bases, there was a span of 13 bases. The CDR3, as DNA: TGTGCCAGCAGCGCCTCCCAGGGGATGAACACTGAAGCTTTCTTT. This gives the protein CASSASQGMNTEAFF.

V gene TRBV12-3 or TRBV12-4 combines with J gene TRBJ2-1; D gene ambiguous. The V and J ends lost 5 bases and 7 bases respectively, with 3 bases between them. The CDR3 contains 10 residues. CDR3 sequence reads: CASSPNEQFF. The CDR3 DNA sequence: TGTGCCAGCAGTCCGAATGAGCAGTTCTTC.

The rearrangement links TRBV30 to TRBJ2-7, with D unclear. The CDR3 consists of 15 residues. The germline gives CDR1 GTSNPN, CDR2 SVGIG (reference sequence). Trimming stripped 3 bases from V and 6 bases from J, with 21 bases between. The CDR3 reads CAWRQNGRPTSEQYF. The CDR3 region has the DNA TGTGCCTGGAGACAAAATGGTCGCCCCACAAGCGAGCAGTACTTC.

The table lists this clone with a count of one. The genes are TRBV28 and TRBJ1-5; no reliable D call. This CDR3 has 13 amino acids. Germline lookup yields CDR1 MDHEN and CDR2 SYDVKM. Trimming left V 5 bases short and J 4 bases short, with 9 bases between. The CDR3 is CASSVYLNQPQHF. The DNA of the CDR3 is TGTGCCAGCAGTGTGTATCTAAATCAGCCCCAGCATTTT.

The V call is TRBV6-5, the J call TRBJ1-1; TRBD1 is a possible D gene (5 bases). CDR3 length: 12 amino acids. V lost 7 bases and J 4 bases, leaving 10 bases between the germline ends. Germline CDR1 reads MNHEY; CDR2 reads SVGAGI. CDR3 nucleotide sequence: TGTGCCAGCAAGGAGGGGTTCACTGAAGCTTTCTTT. Translating gives CASKEGFTEAFF.

This chain joins TRBV15 and TRBJ2-3, with D perhaps matching TRBD2 (6 bases). The CDR3 totals 14 residues. CDR1 and CDR2 from the germline V gene are LNHNV and YYDKDF (reference sequence). V lost 2 bases and J 5 bases, leaving 11 bases between the germline ends. CDR3 region: CATSRSDGGDTQYF. The CDR3 DNA sequence: TGTGCCACCAGCAGATCCGACGGGGGAGATACGCAGTATTTT.

The J gene is TRBJ2-7, the V gene TRBV6-6; D might be TRBD1 (6 bases). The V gene lost 3 bases and the J gene lost 2 bases, with 8 bases spanning the gap. CDR1 MNHNY and CDR2 SVGAGI come from the germline V gene (reference sequence). The CDR3 sequence is 13 residues long. The CDR3: CASSYGQTYEQYF. The CDR3 DNA is TGTGCCAGCAGTTATGGACAGACCTACGAGCAGTACTTC.

This rearrangement joins TRBV7-3 to TRBJ2-6; D possibly corresponds to TRBD1 (6 bases). Per the germline V gene, CDR1 is SGHTA and CDR2 is FQGTGA. Trimming pared 5 bases from V and 0 bases from J, leaving 11 bases between. The CDR3 covers 16 residues. Written as DNA, the CDR3 is TGTGCCAGCAGCACCGGGACAAACTCTGGGGCCAACGTCCTGACTTTC. Amino acid sequence: CASSTGTNSGANVLTF.

The chain couples TRBV28 to TRBJ2-7, with TRBD1 matching over 8 bases. CDR1 and CDR2 (germline): MDHEN, SYDVKM. V was clipped by 4 bases and J by 4 bases; unmatched bases: 9. This CDR3 spans 15 amino acids. This chain's CDR3 is CASSSTGTGRYEQYF. CDR3 nucleotides: TGTGCCAGCAGTTCAACGGGGACAGGACGGTACGAGCAGTACTTC.